The clone carrying this T cell receptor (beta chain) was seen once. The data belong to a study of blood T cell repertoires in COVID-19. About the research overall: Researchers got acute and convalescent COVID-19 samples from the United States, Italy and Spain.

Measured with immunoSEQ multiplex PCR; TCRdb has only the in-frame clones, and not every one. Here the sample spans around 40,000 clones, 80% to 95% being singletons. Sample: peripheral blood. The clonotype was recovered from an elderly woman with acute or convalescent COVID-19.

DNA of the CDR3: TGTGCCACCAGCCCCCAGGGGGGCTCCTACGAGCAGTACTTC. The encoded protein is CATSPQGGSYEQYF. V and J are TRBV15 and TRBJ2-7; TRBD1 might be the D (7 bases). The CDR3 totals 14 residues. The germline V gene has CDR1 LNHNV and CDR2 YYDKDF (reference sequence). Trimming removed 5 bases at V and 0 bases at J, with 11 bases between.